The TCR beta chain described here comes from a study of blood T cell repertoires in COVID-19. The junction had 10 bases not matched to a gene; V was cut back by 2 bases and J by 5 bases. The CDR3 runs to 16 residues. Germline-derived CDR1 and CDR2 are SGHAT and FQNNGV. Using immunoSEQ multiplex PCR, the repertoire was profiled, and TCRdb retains in-frame clones only, with some absent. There are about 83,000 clones in the sample; 70% to 90% occur only once, and 8% lies in the top ten. The specimen sequenced was peripheral blood. The receptor was isolated from a man aged 80 or over with active or convalescent COVID-19. The chain carries TRBV11-2 and TRBJ2-5; 8 bases are shared with TRBD1. The CDR3 DNA reads TGTGCCAGCAGCTTACGGCAGGGGGCCTCGGAGGAGACCCAGTACTTC. This translates into CASSLRQGASEETQYF.